A single T cell receptor (beta chain) is shown here with its context. Its antigen is unidentified. The data stem from a study of response to subunit inactivated influenza vaccine. CDR1 and CDR2 from the germline V gene are SGHVS and FQNEAQ. Trimming removed 5 bases at V and 0 bases at J, with 11 bases between. The CDR3 consists of 15 residues. MiXCR was run by TCRdb on the RT-PCR reads, yielding one entry per CDR3 protein. Among some 520,000 distinct CDR3 sequences listed, more than 15% were seen once. Study-wide points: New T cells are recruited in small numbers by each seasonal influenza vaccination, according to the authors' suggestion.

The V call is TRBV7-8, the J call TRBJ2-4, with D uncertain. The sequencing used CD4+ T cells sorted from PBMCs, collected around 25 months after vaccination. The TCR comes from a man aged 50-75 years who received an inactivated influenza vaccine. CDR3 amino acids: CASSPERLAKNIQYF. CDR3 DNA: TGTGCCAGCAGCCCAGAGAGGTTAGCCAAAAACATTCAGTACTTC.